These 22 T cell receptor beta chains came from one sample sequenced in a study of T cells after yellow fever vaccination. TCRdb called the 5' RACE reads again in MiXCR, with one record for every CDR3 protein. The sample carries 75,000 to 100,000 distinct CDR3 sequences, almost 9% recorded once. The sequenced sample was CD8+ T cells not binding an NS4B(214-222) dextramer, sorted from PBMCs, obtained roughly 14 days after the first yellow fever vaccination. These receptors were obtained from a man aged 18 to 30 who received the YFV17D yellow fever vaccine.

Only a few counts were recorded for this clonotype. The CDR3 coding sequence is TGCGCCAGCAGCGCTCGGGGGCCAGATACGCAGTATTTT. Translating it yields CASSARGPDTQYF. The V gene is TRBV5-1, the J gene TRBJ2-3; D possibly matches TRBD1 or TRBD2 (6 bases each). This CDR3 region has 13 residues. The germline V and J ends were trimmed by 4 bases and 4 bases, with 10 bases remaining between them. Germline V gives CDR1 SGHRS, CDR2 YFSETQ.

This chain connects TRBV7-9 to TRBJ2-3, with 7 positions matching TRBD1. CDR1 and CDR2 from the germline V gene are SEHNR and FQNEAQ (reference sequence). V lost 5 bases and J lost 5; bases outside the gene matches: 10. CDR3 length equals 15 residues. The DNA for the CDR3 is TGTGCCAGCAGCCCCCGGGACAGTAGACGAGATACGCAGTATTTT. Its protein is CASSPRDSRRDTQYF.

The J gene is TRBJ2-7, the V gene TRBV4-2; TRBD1 matches 7 bases. V gave up 1 base and J gave up 6 bases; unmatched junction bases: 3. This CDR3 is built from 13 residues. CDR1 is LGHNA, CDR2 YNFKEQ, per germline. As DNA, the CDR3 is TGTGCCAGCAGCCAAGGACAGGGTAGCGAGCAGTACTTC. Its translation is CASSQGQGSEQYF.

This clonotype was recorded a few times. The chain carries TRBV19 and TRBJ1-1, with D maybe TRBD1 (6 bases). Germline lookup yields CDR1 LNHDA and CDR2 SQIVND (reference sequence). This CDR3 is 17 amino acids long. V gave up 4 bases and J gave up 1 base, with 19 bases separating them. CDR3 region: CASSTSTRWDKNTEAFF. CDR3 in DNA: TGTGCCAGTAGTACCTCTACTCGTTGGGACAAGAACACTGAAGCTTTCTTT.

Ten or more counts support this clonotype. The V gene is TRBV29-1, the J gene TRBJ1-1; D uncertain. Germline V gives CDR1 SQVTM, CDR2 ANQGSEA. Trimming took off 0 bases at V and 5 bases at J, with 10 bases between the two ends. The CDR3 is 13 amino acids. CDR3 sequence (DNA): TGCAGCGTTGAAGATCCGGAGAAGACTGAAGCTTTCTTT. This translates into CSVEDPEKTEAFF.

This clonotype was seen many times. The chain couples TRBV4-1 to TRBJ1-1; no definite D call. The CDR3 sequence is 14 residues long. With 3 bases removed from V and 7 bases from J, the gap between germline ends came to 15 bases. Germline V gives CDR1 MGHRA, CDR2 YSYEKL. CDR3 amino acids: CASSQGFGRIEAFF. The CDR3 coding sequence is TGCGCCAGCAGCCAGGGCTTTGGACGTATTGAAGCTTTCTTT.

This chain joins TRBV6-1 and TRBJ2-1; 7 bases align to TRBD2. This CDR3 spans 16 amino acids. Trimming at V came to 2 bases and at J to 8 bases, leaving 12 bases not matched to a gene. Germline V gene lookup returns CDR1 MNHNS and CDR2 SASEGT. In nucleotides, the CDR3 is TGTGCCAGCAGTGAATTCCCGGGGGGACCTGGGGATGAGCAGTTCTTC. It is translated as CASSEFPGGPGDEQFF.

V usage is TRBV11-2 and J usage is TRBJ2-2, with D tentatively TRBD1 (6 bases). The CDR3 covers 15 residues. CDR1 and CDR2 from the germline V gene are SGHAT and FQNNGV. The V gene lost 3 bases and the J gene lost 3 bases, with 11 bases spanning the gap. CDR3 protein: CASSLTRTDTGELFF. The CDR3 DNA reads TGTGCCAGCAGCTTGACCAGGACAGACACCGGGGAGCTGTTTTTT.

The chain joins TRBV4-1 to TRBJ1-4; D not certain. This CDR3 region has 13 residues. Trimming pared 3 bases from V and 8 bases from J, leaving 10 bases between. The germline gives CDR1 MGHRA, CDR2 YSYEKL. The DNA of the CDR3 is TGCGCCAGCAGCCAGCCTGAAGGGGAAAAACTGTTTTTT. Its protein is CASSQPEGEKLFF.

The J gene is TRBJ2-3, the V gene TRBV6-2 or TRBV6-3; D tentatively fits TRBD1 or TRBD2 (5 bases each). The CDR3 length is 16 residues. V was shortened by 2 bases and J by 2 bases, with 14 bases between the two germline ends. Germline V gene data show CDR1 as MNHEY and CDR2 as SVGEGT. The CDR3, as DNA: TGTGCCAGCAGTTACCTTTTATCCGGGGCCACAGATACGCAGTATTTT. It yields the protein CASSYLLSGATDTQYF.

J is TRBJ1-1 and V is TRBV30; D not resolved. Germline V CDR1 and CDR2: GTSNPN, SVGIG (reference sequence). Trimming took 3 bases from V and 3 from J, leaving 5 bases between them. This CDR3 has 11 residues. CDR3: CAWSDYTEAFF. DNA for the CDR3: TGTGCCTGGAGCGATTACACTGAAGCTTTCTTT.

This clonotype was recorded at least ten times. The chain recombines TRBV6-5 with TRBJ2-1; the D call may be TRBD1 or TRBD2 (5 bases each). The CDR3 covers 12 residues. The germline gives CDR1 MNHEY, CDR2 SVGAGI. V lost 4 bases and J 8 bases, leaving 9 bases between the germline ends. CDR3 in DNA: TGTGCCAGCAGTTCTGGGGGACATGAGCAGTTCTTC. Translating gives CASSSGGHEQFF.

This clonotype has more than one count but fewer than ten. This sequence joins TRBV7-9 and TRBJ2-2, with no clear D. CDR1 is SEHNR and CDR2 is FQNEAQ in the germline V gene (reference sequence). This CDR3 region has 12 residues. V dropped 7 bases and J dropped 3 bases, with 6 bases sitting between them. As DNA, the CDR3 is TGTGCCAGCACCCGTGACACCGGGGAGCTGTTTTTT. Protein product: CASTRDTGELFF.

This clonotype was picked up a small number of times. The chain has TRBV4-3 and TRBJ2-7; tentative D call: TRBD2 (6 bases). CDR3 length equals 16 residues. Germline V gene lookup returns CDR1 LGHNA and CDR2 YSLEER. Deletions cut 0 bases from V and 2 bases from J, with 14 bases between. This chain's CDR3 is CASSQDRGGRPYEQYF. CDR3 nucleotides: TGCGCCAGCAGCCAAGATAGGGGAGGACGTCCCTACGAGCAGTACTTC.

The genes are TRBV2 and TRBJ2-3; D possibly corresponds to TRBD1 (5 bases). The CDR3 sequence is 14 residues long. CDR1 SNHLY and CDR2 FYNNEI come from the germline V gene. Deletions cut 2 bases from V and 4 bases from J, with 10 bases between. The CDR3 nucleotides are TGTGCCAGCAGTGAACCTGGGGCCCCAGATACGCAGTATTTT. Translating gives CASSEPGAPDTQYF.

The chain has TRBV6-6 and TRBJ2-1, with TRBD2 matching 8 bases. J was trimmed by 4 bases and V by 11 bases; bases with no gene match: 7. The CDR3 runs to 13 residues. Germline-derived CDR1 and CDR2 are MNHNY and SVGAGI (reference sequence). Here the CDR3 DNA reads TGTGCCGCCACCCGGGGGGGGTACAATGAGCAGTTCTTC. Its protein is CAATRGGYNEQFF.

The chain employs TRBV12-3 or TRBV12-4 and TRBJ1-5; 11 positions agree with TRBD1. The CDR3 totals 18 residues. The CDR3 DNA sequence: TGTACCTGCAGCCCCGGACAGGGGGCGGAGTATAGCAATCAGCCCCAGCATTTT. This codes for CTCSPGQGAEYSNQPQHF.

This clonotype showed up just a few times. V usage is TRBV4-2 and J usage is TRBJ2-3; 10 bases match TRBD2. The CDR3 contains 15 residues. J lost 3 bases, V lost 5 bases, and 5 bases had no gene match. Germline CDR1 is LGHNA and CDR2 is YNFKEQ. The CDR3 DNA reads as TGTGCCAGCAGCGGGATTAGCGGGAGGACAGATACGCAGTATTTT. Amino acids: CASSGISGRTDTQYF.

The chain recombines TRBV4-2 with TRBJ1-2; TRBD1 aligns across 11 bases. Germline V lookup: CDR1 LGHNA, CDR2 YNFKEQ. The CDR3 sequence is 17 residues long. The junction had 7 bases not matched to a gene; V was cut back by 0 bases and J by 4 bases. The CDR3 protein is CASSQDLRTGGTYGYTF. CDR3 nucleotide sequence: TGTGCCAGCAGCCAAGATTTACGGACAGGGGGCACCTATGGCTACACCTTC.

The table lists this clonotype with a few counts. This chain connects TRBV24-1 to TRBJ2-3; TRBD2 matches 7 bases. With 4 bases clipped from V and 6 bases from J, the junction kept 12 bases outside the gene matches. CDR1 is KGHDR and CDR2 is SFDVKD in the germline V gene. The CDR3 consists of 16 residues. This chain's CDR3 is CATSDPRLAPADTQYF. CDR3 DNA: TGTGCCACCAGTGACCCCCGACTAGCCCCGGCTGATACGCAGTATTTT.

The chain employs TRBV10-3 and TRBJ2-1, with 13 bases lining up with TRBD2. Trimming cost V 9 bases and J 2 bases; bases outside gene matches: 4. Per the germline V gene, CDR1 is ENHRY and CDR2 is SYGVKD. The CDR3 contains 15 residues. CDR3 region: CAIRTSGGPYNEQFF. The CDR3 nucleotides are TGTGCCATACGGACTAGCGGGGGACCCTACAATGAGCAGTTCTTC.

This clonotype was observed a handful of times. This rearrangement joins TRBV7-2 to TRBJ1-2, with D perhaps matching TRBD1 (6 bases). Germline assignment: CDR1 SGHTA and CDR2 FQGNSA. This CDR3 contains 16 residues. The germline V and J ends were trimmed by 7 bases and 6 bases, with 24 bases remaining between them. CDR3 sequence reads: CASTLDWGADLDGYTF. The DNA for the CDR3 is TGTGCCAGCACCCTGGATTGGGGGGCGGACCTCGATGGCTACACCTTC.